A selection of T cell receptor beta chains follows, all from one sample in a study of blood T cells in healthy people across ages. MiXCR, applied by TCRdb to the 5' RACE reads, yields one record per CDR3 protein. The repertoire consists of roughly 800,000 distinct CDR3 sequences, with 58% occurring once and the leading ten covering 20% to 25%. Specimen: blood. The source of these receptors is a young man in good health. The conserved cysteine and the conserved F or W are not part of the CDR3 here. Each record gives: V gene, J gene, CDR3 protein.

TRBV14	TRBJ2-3	ASSRLEQGWTDTQY
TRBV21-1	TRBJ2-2	ASSKVQRGASPDTQNTGELF
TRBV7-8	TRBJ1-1	ASSLGGGGPEAF
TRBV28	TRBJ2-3	ASGLSEGQLSTDTQY
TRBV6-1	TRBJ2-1	ASSKELAATSSYNEQF
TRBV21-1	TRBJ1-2	ASSNMYYGYT
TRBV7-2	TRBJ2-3	ASSLGSDRDTQY
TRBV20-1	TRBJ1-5	SASLGFVNQPQH
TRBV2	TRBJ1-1	ASSEGGKGKGTEAF
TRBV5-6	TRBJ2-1	ASSLVLSSTREQF
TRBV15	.	ATSWSAGTKPDEQY
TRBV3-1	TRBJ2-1	ASSHTPNEQF
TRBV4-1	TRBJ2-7	ASSQVGGEYEQY
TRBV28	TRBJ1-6	ASSFGTPLH
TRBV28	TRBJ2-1	ASSLLTSGSWVNEQF
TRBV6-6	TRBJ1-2	ASSSGQVGGYT
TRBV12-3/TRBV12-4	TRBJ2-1	ASSLKGALEQF
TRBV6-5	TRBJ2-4	ASNAGAKNTQY
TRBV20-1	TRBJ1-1	SANRGLGTEAF
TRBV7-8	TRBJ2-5	ASSPSRVYQETQY